Below, 2 T cell receptor beta chains from the same sample are listed, as sequenced in a study of blood T cell repertoires in COVID-19. Clones were sequenced by immunoSEQ multiplex PCR, and TCRdb holds only the in-frame ones, with some missing. The data show 250,000 or so clones, 88% seen once. The specimen was PBMCs or T cells enriched from blood (not recorded which). These receptors were taken from a woman in her forties with acute COVID-19.

This clone has only one observation. The rearrangement links TRBV11-2 to TRBJ2-3; 8 nucleotides agree with TRBD2. The CDR3 is 14 amino acids. Germline loops: CDR1 SGHAT, CDR2 FQNNGV. J gave up 6 bases and V 3 bases, and 5 bases lay outside the gene matches. CDR3 sequence reads: CASSLTGGQDTQYF. In DNA, the CDR3 is TGTGCCAGCAGCTTGACGGGGGGGCAGGATACGCAGTATTTT.

The chain links TRBV14 to TRBJ2-1, with 7 bases fitting TRBD1. Looked up from germline, CDR1 is SGHDN and CDR2 is FVKESK. This CDR3 has 13 residues. J gave up 7 bases and V 1 base, and 1 base lay outside the gene matches. The CDR3 protein is CASSQVRGNEQFF. The CDR3 nucleotides read TGTGCCAGCAGCCAAGTCAGGGGGAATGAGCAGTTCTTC.